What follows describes a single T cell receptor beta chain. No antigen is known for it. Only in-frame clones appear in the TCRdb table, and some are missing; sequencing was by immunoSEQ multiplex PCR. This table holds about 170,000 clones, about nine tenths found once. These data come from a study of T cell responses to AZD1222 COVID-19 vaccine. Across the whole study: Second-dose intervals near 4 or 12 weeks were combined.

The length of the CDR3 is 15 residues. Germline CDR1 reads LGHDT; CDR2 reads YNNKEL (reference sequence). The J segment lost 10 bases and the V segment lost 4 bases, leaving 9 bases of the junction unmatched. Study findings and constraints: Spike-specific TCR breadth and depth went up after people got two AZD1222 doses. Donors, mostly white British, included more females; clonal diversity was possibly underestimated. There were vaccine-associated CD4 TCRs across spike, dominant at 160-218 and 743-854.

The receptor's source is an adult in good health. The chain carries TRBV3-1 (or the pseudogene TRBV3-2) and TRBJ2-1, with 11 bases fitting TRBD2. The input for sequencing was peripheral blood, taken on day 0 of AZD1222 vaccination. The CDR3 sequence: CASSPYSGGAREQFF. The CDR3 DNA is TGTGCCAGCAGCCCATATAGCGGGGGGGCTCGGGAGCAGTTCTTC.